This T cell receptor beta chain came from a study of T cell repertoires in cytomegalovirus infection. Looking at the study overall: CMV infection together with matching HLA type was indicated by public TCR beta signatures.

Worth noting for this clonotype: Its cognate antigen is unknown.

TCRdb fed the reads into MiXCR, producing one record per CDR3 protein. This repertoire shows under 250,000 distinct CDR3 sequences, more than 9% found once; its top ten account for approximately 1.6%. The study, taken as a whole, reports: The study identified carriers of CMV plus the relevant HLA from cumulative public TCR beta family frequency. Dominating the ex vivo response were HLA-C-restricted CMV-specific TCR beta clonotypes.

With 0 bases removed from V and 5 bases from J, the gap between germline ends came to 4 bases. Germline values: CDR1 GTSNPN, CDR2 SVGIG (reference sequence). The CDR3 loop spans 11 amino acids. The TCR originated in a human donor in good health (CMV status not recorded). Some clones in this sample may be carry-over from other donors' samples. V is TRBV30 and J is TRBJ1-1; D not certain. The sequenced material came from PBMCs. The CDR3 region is CAWSVQTEAFF. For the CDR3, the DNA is TGTGCCTGGAGTGTACAAACTGAAGCTTTCTTT.